This entry lists 19 T cell receptor beta chains sequenced from one sample in a study of beta chain features in type 1 diabetes (dated by TCRdb to between 2018 and 2020). The method behind the library was the immunoSEQ multiplex PCR assay. The High Capacity cDNA Reverse Transcription Kit was used to reverse transcribe all of the isolated RNA, meaning that expressed TCRB transcripts were what got sequenced. TCRdb stores this immuneACCESS table with in-frame sequences only. Part of the clones is absent; in the studies checked, under half of the shortfall reflects unresolved V genes, and no reason is known for the rest. In all, the sample holds under 250,000 clones, and 27% of those were seen once. The top ten clones comprise under 5% of the sample. Sequences were obtained from central memory CD4+ T cells from blood. These receptors all come from a man younger than 40 in good health.

A few counts support this clone. V gene TRBV7-2 combines with J gene TRBJ2-3, with TRBD2 matching over 9 bases. The V gene end was trimmed by 3 bases and the J gene end by 4 bases; junction bases not matched to a gene: 5. Per germline, CDR1 SGHTA and CDR2 FQGNSA. The CDR3 is 15 amino acids. CDR3 sequence reads: CASSFGGGASDTQYF. CDR3 nucleotides: TGTGCCAGCAGCTTCGGCGGGGGGGCCTCAGATACGCAGTATTTT.

The chain recombines TRBV7-2 with TRBJ2-3; D is ambiguous. The CDR3 consists of 16 residues. V was shortened by 5 bases and J by 0 bases, with 15 bases between the two germline ends. CDR1 SGHTA and CDR2 FQGNSA come from the germline V gene. The DNA of the CDR3 is TGTGCCAGCAGCCCCCAAGGTGACGCTAGCACAGATACGCAGTATTTT. It translates to CASSPQGDASTDTQYF.

This chain links TRBV6-1 with TRBJ2-5; the D is unclear. The CDR3 sequence is 14 residues long. The V end was cut by 8 bases, the J end by 1 base, with 14 bases between. CDR1 MNHNS and CDR2 SASEGT come from the germline V gene. This CDR3 is CASGSMRLQETQYF. DNA of the CDR3: TGTGCCAGCGGTAGTATGAGACTCCAAGAGACCCAGTACTTC.

This clone was seen only a few times. The chain joins TRBV29-1 to TRBJ2-7, with 8 nucleotides matching TRBD2. Germline CDR1 reads SQVTM; CDR2 reads ANQGSEA. J lost 3 bases, V lost 6 bases, and 4 bases had no gene match. The CDR3 runs to 12 residues. Here the CDR3 reads CSVLREGYEQYF. DNA for the CDR3: TGCAGCGTCCTACGGGAGGGCTACGAGCAGTACTTC.

This clone was counted a few times. This rearrangement joins TRBV7-2 to TRBJ2-5; D not certain. Germline V CDR1 and CDR2: SGHTA, FQGNSA. The CDR3 has 14 residues. Trimming removed 7 bases at V and 4 bases at J, with 16 bases between. The CDR3 DNA reads as TGTGCCAGCACCCCTGATCCTTCCGGAGAGACCCAGTACTTC. As protein: CASTPDPSGETQYF. Based on the CDR3 plus reference TRBV7-2 and TRBJ2-5, the full variable domain is GAGVSQSPSNKVTEKGKDVELRCDPISGHTALYWYRQSLGQGLEFLIYFQGNSAPDKSGLPSDRFSAERTGGSVSTLTIQRTQQEDSAVYLCASTPDPSGETQYFGPGTRLLVL.

This clone was detected a few times. The rearrangement uses TRBV15 and TRBJ2-7, with 8 bases fitting TRBD1. The length of the CDR3 is 15 residues. V was pared by 1 base and J by 5 bases, with 7 bases of the junction left unmatched. Germline assignment: CDR1 LNHNV and CDR2 YYDKDF (reference sequence). CDR3 region: CATSRGGQVNHEQYF. In DNA form, the CDR3 reads TGTGCCACCAGCAGAGGGGGACAGGTTAACCACGAGCAGTACTTC.

This clone was detected only a few times. The chain joins TRBV5-4 to TRBJ2-1; maybe TRBD1 (6 bases). The CDR3 has 15 amino acids. Germline CDR1 SGHNT, CDR2 YYREEE (reference sequence). V was cut by 4 bases and J by 10 bases, with 21 bases left in between. This chain's CDR3 is CASSVRTSGGAEQFF. The DNA for the CDR3 is TGTGCCAGCAGCGTGCGAACCAGTGGGGGCGCGGAGCAGTTCTTC.

This sequence joins TRBV7-9 and TRBJ2-5; 9 nucleotides line up with TRBD2. Germline CDR1 and CDR2: SEHNR and FQNEAQ (reference sequence). V lost 3 bases to trimming and J lost 1 base; unmatched junction nucleotides: 3. The CDR3 runs to 15 residues. DNA of the CDR3: TGTGCCAGCAGCTTGCCAGCGGGGGGCCAAGAGACCCAGTACTTC. Its protein product is CASSLPAGGQETQYF.

On this clone itself: The junction departs from germline at one end; a sequencing error may be responsible. The V and J genes are TRBV7-9 and TRBJ2-3; the D is unclear. This CDR3 is built from 14 residues. The germline CDR1 and CDR2 sequences are SEHNR and FQNEAQ (reference sequence). CDR3 amino acids: CASSVASGTDTQYF. The CDR3 DNA reads as TGTGCCAGCAGCGTAGCTAGTGGCACAGATACGCAGTATTTT.

In its sample, this clone was seen a few times. This chain joins TRBV2 and TRBJ2-7; no clear D. This CDR3 has 14 residues. The germline gives CDR1 SNHLY, CDR2 FYNNEI. V dropped 6 bases and J dropped 2 bases, with 14 bases sitting between them. CDR3 amino acids: CASSQGIAPYEQYF. The CDR3 region has the DNA TGTGCCAGCAGCCAAGGGATAGCTCCCTACGAGCAGTACTTC. Looking up the rest from reference TRBV2 and TRBJ2-7 gives the full variable domain: EPEVTQTPSHQVTQMGQEVILRCVPISNHLYFYWYRQILGQKVEFLVSFYNNEISEKSEIFDDQFSVERPDGSNFTLKIRSTKLEDSAMYFCASSQGIAPYEQYFGPGTRLTVT.

This clone was recorded many times. The chain is built from TRBV29-1 and TRBJ2-3; D is unresolved. The germline V gene encodes CDR1 SQVTM and CDR2 ANQGSEA. The CDR3 covers 13 residues. The V gene lost 5 bases and the J gene lost 6 bases, with 15 bases spanning the gap. DNA for the CDR3: TGCAGCGTTCTCGGATCTCGCTTGGATACGCAGTATTTT. It is translated as CSVLGSRLDTQYF.

This clone turned up a few times. The CDR3 loop is CASSGSSTDTQYF. The CDR3 DNA reads TGTGCCAGTAGTGGTAGCAGCACAGATACGCAGTATTTT. This chain joins TRBV19 and TRBJ2-3; no firm D call. This CDR3 comprises 13 residues. The ends were cut back, 5 bases at V and 0 bases at J, with 6 bases in the middle. In germline, CDR1 is LNHDA, CDR2 SQIVND (reference sequence).

A few counts support this clone. The chain's CDR3 is CASSGGSASTGELFF. Written as DNA, the CDR3 is TGTGCCAGTAGTGGGGGTTCTGCCTCGACCGGGGAGCTGTTTTTT. The chain recombines TRBV19 with TRBJ2-2; D tentatively fits TRBD1 or TRBD2 (5 bases each). With 5 bases removed from V and 5 bases from J, the gap between germline ends came to 15 bases. The CDR3 is 15 residues long. Germline lookup yields CDR1 LNHDA and CDR2 SQIVND (reference sequence).

The CDR3 here is CASKSGTTGADTQYF. The CDR3 DNA reads as TGCGCCTCCAAATCAGGGACTACGGGGGCAGATACGCAGTATTTT. The chain has TRBV10-2 and TRBJ2-3, with TRBD2 matching 7 bases. V gave up 11 bases and J gave up 4 bases; unmatched junction bases: 15. Germline lookup yields CDR1 WSHSY and CDR2 SAAADI. CDR3 length: 15 residues.

The rearrangement uses TRBV7-2 and TRBJ2-3; no clear D gene. The V gene lost 2 bases and the J gene lost 4 bases, with 13 bases spanning the gap. Germline assignment: CDR1 SGHTA and CDR2 FQGNSA. The CDR3 extends over 15 amino acids. CDR3 nucleotide sequence: TGTGCCAGCAGCTTACTGACTCTCCCGGCAGATACGCAGTATTTT. Its translation: CASSLLTLPADTQYF.

V gene TRBV29-1 combines with J gene TRBJ2-7; D call uncertain. This CDR3 comprises 16 residues. V was cut by 0 bases and J by 0 bases, with 15 bases left in between. Germline CDR1 and CDR2: SQVTM and ANQGSEA. CDR3 nucleotides: TGCAGCGTTGAAGATCGAGGCAGGCTCAGCTCCTACGAGCAGTACTTC. Translation gives CSVEDRGRLSSYEQYF.

The gene calls are TRBV29-1 and TRBJ2-5, with D maybe TRBD2 (5 bases). The DNA end lines up better with TRBJ2-7; the J call may be wrong. CDR1 is SQVTM, CDR2 ANQGSEA, per germline. This CDR3 is 14 amino acids long. CDR3 loop: CSVPSWTRAYEQYF. The CDR3 coding sequence is TGCAGCGTCCCCTCCTGGACTCGAGCCTACGAGCAGTACTTC.

This clone was seen a few times. This chain connects TRBV28 to TRBJ1-3; 7 nucleotides line up with TRBD1. The V and J ends lost 5 bases and 3 bases, in that order; junction bases with no gene match: 10. The length of the CDR3 is 16 residues. Germline assignment: CDR1 MDHEN and CDR2 SYDVKM. The CDR3 DNA follows: TGTGCCAGCAGTCTTCCCCGACAGGGCGGTGGAAACACCATATATTTT. It is translated as CASSLPRQGGGNTIYF.

The chain couples TRBV10-3 to TRBJ2-7, with 8 bases that match TRBD1. Germline-derived CDR1 and CDR2 are ENHRY and SYGVKD. With 6 bases clipped from V and 0 bases from J, the junction kept 7 bases outside the gene matches. The CDR3 has 15 amino acids. The DNA for the CDR3 is TGTGCCATCAGATCGACAGGGGTAGGCTCCTACGAGCAGTACTTC. Translated, it gives CAIRSTGVGSYEQYF.